The T cell receptor (beta chain) under discussion was sequenced for a study of neurological immune-mediated disorders. This clonotype was counted ten times or more. In TCRdb, the 5' RACE reads were re-called with MiXCR into one record per CDR3 protein. Here the sample spans approximately 130,000 distinct CDR3 sequences, 3% to 3.5% being singletons. Sequencing was performed on PBMCs. The source of this sequence is a woman aged 25 to 39 with multiple sclerosis.

CDR3 protein: CASSQDPNAGELFF. CDR3 coding DNA: TGCGCCAGCAGCCAAGATCCTAACGCCGGGGAGCTGTTTTTT. This chain joins TRBV4-1 and TRBJ2-2; D gene ambiguous. Germline CDR1 reads MGHRA; CDR2 reads YSYEKL. The CDR3 loop spans 14 amino acids. Between the trimmed V and J ends, which lost 0 bases and 6 bases, there was a span of 8 bases.